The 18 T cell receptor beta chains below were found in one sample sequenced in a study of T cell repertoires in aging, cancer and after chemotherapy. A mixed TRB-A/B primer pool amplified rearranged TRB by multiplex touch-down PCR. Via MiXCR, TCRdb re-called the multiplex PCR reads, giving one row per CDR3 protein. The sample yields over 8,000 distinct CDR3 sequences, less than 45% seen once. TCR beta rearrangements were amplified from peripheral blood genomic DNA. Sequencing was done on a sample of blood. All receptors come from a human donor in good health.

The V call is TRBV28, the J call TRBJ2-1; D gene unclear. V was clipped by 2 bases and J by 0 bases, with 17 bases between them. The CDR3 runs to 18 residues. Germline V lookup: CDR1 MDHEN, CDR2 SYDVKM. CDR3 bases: TGTGCCAGCAGTTTACCGCTAATGCTAGGCCGCTCCTACAATGAGCAGTTCTTC. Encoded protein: CASSLPLMLGRSYNEQFF.

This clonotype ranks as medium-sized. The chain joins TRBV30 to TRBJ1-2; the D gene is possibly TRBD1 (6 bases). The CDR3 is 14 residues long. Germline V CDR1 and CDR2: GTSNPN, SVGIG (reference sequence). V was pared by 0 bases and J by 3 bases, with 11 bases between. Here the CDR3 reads CAWSVPGDYYGYTF. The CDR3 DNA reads TGTGCCTGGAGTGTACCAGGGGACTACTATGGCTACACCTTC.

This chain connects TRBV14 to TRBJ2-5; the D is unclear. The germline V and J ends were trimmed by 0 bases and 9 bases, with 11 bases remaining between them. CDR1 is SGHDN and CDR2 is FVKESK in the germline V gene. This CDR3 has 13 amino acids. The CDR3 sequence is CASSQDLFVAQYF. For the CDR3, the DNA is TGTGCCAGCAGCCAAGATCTTTTCGTGGCCCAGTACTTC. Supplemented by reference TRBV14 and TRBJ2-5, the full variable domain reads EAGVTQFPSHSVIEKGQTVTLRCDPISGHDNLYWYRRVMGKEIKFLLHFVKESKQDESGMPNNRFLAERTGGTYSTLKVQPAELEDSGVYFCASSQDLFVAQYFGPGTRLLVL.

Written as DNA, the CDR3 is TGTGCCAGCAGCCTGGAGGTAGGGGTTAATGGCTACACCTTC. Protein sequence: CASSLEVGVNGYTF. V is TRBV5-7 and J is TRBJ1-2; maybe TRBD1 (5 bases). TRBV5-7 is sorted into the ORF group, with uncertain function. V was trimmed by 4 bases and J by 6 bases, leaving 16 bases between them. This CDR3 is 14 amino acids long.

The CDR3 bases are TGTGCCACCAGCAGAGGTGATTCACCCCTCCACTTT. This sequence encodes CATSRGDSPLHF. The rearrangement links TRBV15 to TRBJ1-6; D is uncertain. Trimming removed 1 base at V and 8 bases at J, with 3 bases between. The germline gives CDR1 LNHNV, CDR2 YYDKDF (reference sequence). CDR3 size: 12 residues.

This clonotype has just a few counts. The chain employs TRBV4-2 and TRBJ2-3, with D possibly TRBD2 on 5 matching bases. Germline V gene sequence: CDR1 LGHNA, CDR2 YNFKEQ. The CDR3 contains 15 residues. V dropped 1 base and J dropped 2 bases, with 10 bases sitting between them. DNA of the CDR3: TGTGCCAGCAGCCAAGGGGAGCTTCACACAGATACGCAGTATTTT. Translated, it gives CASSQGELHTDTQYF.

The CDR3 reads CASSLGQGSSYEQYV. CDR3 DNA: TGCGCCAGCAGCTTGGGACAGGGATCATCCTACGAGCAGTACGTC. The chain employs TRBV5-1 and TRBJ2-7; TRBD1 agrees at 7 bases. Germline loops: CDR1 SGHRS, CDR2 YFSETQ. The CDR3 spans 15 residues. The V gene end was trimmed by 0 bases and the J gene end by 1 base; junction bases not matched to a gene: 4.

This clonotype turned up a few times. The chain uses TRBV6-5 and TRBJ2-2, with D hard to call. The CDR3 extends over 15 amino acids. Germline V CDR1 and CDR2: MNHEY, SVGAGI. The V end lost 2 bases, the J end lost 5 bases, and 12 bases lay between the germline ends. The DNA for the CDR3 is TGTGCCAGCAGTTACAAGACTCAGACGACCGGGGAGCTGTTTTTT. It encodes CASSYKTQTTGELFF.

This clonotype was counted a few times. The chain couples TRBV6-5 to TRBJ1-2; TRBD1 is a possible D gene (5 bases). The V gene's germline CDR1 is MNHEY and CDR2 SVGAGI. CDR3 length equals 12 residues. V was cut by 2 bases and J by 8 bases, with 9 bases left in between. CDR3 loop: CASSYRGNGYTF. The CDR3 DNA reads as TGTGCCAGCAGTTACAGGGGTAACGGCTACACCTTC.

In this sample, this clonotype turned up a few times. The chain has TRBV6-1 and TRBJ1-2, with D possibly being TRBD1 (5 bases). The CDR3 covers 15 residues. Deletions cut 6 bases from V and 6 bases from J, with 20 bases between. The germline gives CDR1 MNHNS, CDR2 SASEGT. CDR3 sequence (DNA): TGTGCCAGCAGGGGTTTTGGGGGGGTGATCGATGGCTACACCTTC. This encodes CASRGFGGVIDGYTF.

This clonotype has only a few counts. CDR3 region: CASSRTGLGYEQYF. The CDR3 bases are TGTGCCAGCAGTAGGACCGGGTTAGGGTACGAGCAGTACTTC. This chain connects TRBV6-5 to TRBJ2-7, with D unresolved. Between the trimmed V and J ends, which lost 5 bases and 4 bases, there was a span of 15 bases. This CDR3 spans 14 amino acids. The germline CDR1 and CDR2 sequences are MNHEY and SVGAGI.

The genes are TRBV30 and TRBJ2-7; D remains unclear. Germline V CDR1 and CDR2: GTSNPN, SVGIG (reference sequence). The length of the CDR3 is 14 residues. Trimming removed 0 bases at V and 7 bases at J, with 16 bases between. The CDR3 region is CAWSVLGMGREQYF. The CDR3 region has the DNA TGTGCCTGGAGTGTATTGGGAATGGGTAGAGAGCAGTACTTC.

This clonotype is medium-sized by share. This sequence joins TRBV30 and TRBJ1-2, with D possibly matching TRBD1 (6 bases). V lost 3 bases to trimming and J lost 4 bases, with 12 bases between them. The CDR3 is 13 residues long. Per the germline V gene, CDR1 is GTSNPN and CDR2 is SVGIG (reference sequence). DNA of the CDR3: TGTGCCTGGAGCGCCGGACAGTCCTATGGCTACACCTTC. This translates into CAWSAGQSYGYTF. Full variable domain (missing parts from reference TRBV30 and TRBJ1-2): SQTIHQWPATLVQPVGSPLSLECTVEGTSNPNLYWYRQAAGRGLQLLFYSVGIGQISSEVPQNLSASRPQDRQFILSSKKLLLSDSGFYLCAWSAGQSYGYTFGSGTRLTVV.

The CDR3 reads CASSFGRSYNSPLHF. The CDR3 DNA reads TGTGCCAGCAGTTTCGGGAGGTCCTATAATTCACCCCTCCACTTT. The rearrangement uses TRBV12-3 or TRBV12-4 and TRBJ1-6, with D unclear. V was cut by 3 bases and J by 1 base, with 7 bases left in between. There are 15 residues in the CDR3.

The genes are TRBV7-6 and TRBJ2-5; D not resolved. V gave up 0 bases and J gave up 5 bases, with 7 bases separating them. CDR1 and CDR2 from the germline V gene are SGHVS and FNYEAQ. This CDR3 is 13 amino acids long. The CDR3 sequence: CASSLAPAETQYF. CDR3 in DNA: TGTGCCAGCAGCTTAGCGCCGGCGGAGACCCAGTACTTC.

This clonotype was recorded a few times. The CDR3 reads CASSERQTAGQYV. The CDR3 DNA reads as TGTGCCAGCAGTGAACGACAGACGGCTGGGCAGTACGTC. This sequence joins TRBV6-5 and TRBJ2-7; D is perhaps TRBD1 (5 bases). CDR1 MNHEY and CDR2 SVGAGI come from the germline V gene. The CDR3 extends over 13 amino acids. Trimming cost V 5 bases and J 9 bases, with 17 bases left between them.

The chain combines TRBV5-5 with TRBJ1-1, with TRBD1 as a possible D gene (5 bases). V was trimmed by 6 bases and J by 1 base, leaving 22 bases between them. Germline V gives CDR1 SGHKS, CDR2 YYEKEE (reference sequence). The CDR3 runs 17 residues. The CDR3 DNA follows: TGTGCCAGCACCCCTGGGACCGGCTCTAGAGGGAACACTGAAGCTTTCTTT. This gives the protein CASTPGTGSRGNTEAFF. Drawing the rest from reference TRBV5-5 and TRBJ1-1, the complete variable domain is DAGVTQSPTHLIKTRGQQVTLRCSPISGHKSVSWYQQVLGQGPQFIFQYYEKEERGRGNFPDRFSARQFPNYSSELNVNALLLGDSALYLCASTPGTGSRGNTEAFFGQGTRLTVV.

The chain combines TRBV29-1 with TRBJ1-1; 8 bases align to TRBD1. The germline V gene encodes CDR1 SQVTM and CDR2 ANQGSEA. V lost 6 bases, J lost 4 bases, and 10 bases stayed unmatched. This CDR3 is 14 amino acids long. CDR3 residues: CSVTPRTGSTEAFF. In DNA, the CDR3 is TGCAGCGTGACGCCCCGGACAGGGTCCACTGAAGCTTTCTTT.